Below, 7 T cell receptor beta chains from the same sample are listed, as sequenced in a study of cytomegalovirus exposure and HLA in healthy donors. Primers included in the PCR were 60 Vbeta and 13 Jbeta primers. This table comes from immunoSEQ multiplex PCR, and its TCRdb copy is limited to in-frame clones, with some not included. This sample carries 160,000 or so clones, approximately 70% of them seen once, and the ten largest clones take 4.7%. The sample was PBMCs. The receptors originated from a man between 18 and 35 years old in good health and CMV-seropositive.

This sequence joins TRBV4-2 and TRBJ2-1, with TRBD2 matching over 8 bases. CDR3 size: 14 residues. CDR1 and CDR2 from the germline V gene are LGHNA and YNFKEQ. The junction had 5 bases not matched to a gene; V was cut back by 0 bases and J by 10 bases. CDR3 amino acids: CASSQDTSGREQFF. The CDR3 DNA reads TGTGCCAGCAGCCAAGATACGAGCGGGAGAGAGCAGTTCTTC.

The chain employs TRBV2 and TRBJ2-1, with D tentatively TRBD1 (6 bases). The germline V and J ends were trimmed by 3 bases and 7 bases, with 13 bases remaining between them. CDR1 and CDR2 from the germline V gene are SNHLY and FYNNEI. The CDR3 runs 14 residues. The CDR3 bases are TGTGCCAGCAGTGACAGGGGTATGGGGAATGAGCAGTTCTTC. It translates to CASSDRGMGNEQFF. Drawing the rest from reference TRBV2 and TRBJ2-1, the complete variable domain is EPEVTQTPSHQVTQMGQEVILRCVPISNHLYFYWYRQILGQKVEFLVSFYNNEISEKSEIFDDQFSVERPDGSNFTLKIRSTKLEDSAMYFCASSDRGMGNEQFFGPGTRLTVL.

The gene calls are TRBV5-4 and TRBJ1-2, with 12 bases identical to TRBD1. CDR3 length equals 14 residues. CDR1 is SGHNT and CDR2 is YYREEE in the germline V gene (reference sequence). With 4 bases clipped from V and 7 bases from J, the junction kept 5 bases outside the gene matches. The CDR3 loop is CASSRDRGQVGYTF. DNA of the CDR3: TGTGCCAGCAGCAGGGACAGGGGGCAGGTTGGCTACACCTTC.

V and J are TRBV19 and TRBJ1-3; D may be TRBD1 (5 bases). The V end lost 8 bases, the J end lost 7 bases, and 18 bases lay between the germline ends. The CDR3 contains 14 residues. Germline CDR1 reads LNHDA; CDR2 reads SQIVND (reference sequence). In DNA form, the CDR3 reads TGTGCCAGTCAAAACGCAGGGTTTTTGAACACCATATATTTT. It is translated as CASQNAGFLNTIYF.

The rearrangement links TRBV9 to TRBJ2-7; 8 bases agree with TRBD1. The junction had 6 bases not matched to a gene; V was cut back by 2 bases and J by 2 bases. Germline CDR1 SGDLS, CDR2 YYNGEE. This CDR3 contains 15 residues. The CDR3 nucleotides read TGTGCCAGCAGCGTGGACAGGGAAAAAGCCTACGAGCAGTACGTC. The encoded protein is CASSVDREKAYEQYV.

This clone was observed once. The chain uses TRBV5-6 and TRBJ1-2; 7 nucleotides match TRBD1. J lost 7 bases, V lost 5 bases, and 8 bases had no gene match. CDR1 and CDR2 from the germline V gene are SGHDT and YYEEEE. The CDR3 runs 13 residues. The CDR3 reads CASSFDQGVGYTF. The CDR3 nucleotides are TGTGCCAGCAGTTTCGACCAGGGGGTTGGCTACACCTTC.

The chain uses TRBV7-3 and TRBJ2-1; 8 bases agree with TRBD2. The germline V gene has CDR1 SGHTA and CDR2 FQGTGA. The CDR3 is 15 residues long. V trimming: 5 bases; J trimming: 3 bases; junction bases outside the gene matches: 6. CDR3 bases: TGTGCCAGCAGCCCCGACGGGGGGGACTACAATGAGCAGTTCTTC. Amino acid sequence: CASSPDGGDYNEQFF.